A selection of T cell receptor beta chains follows, all from one sample in a study of response to subunit inactivated influenza vaccine. TCRdb passed the RT-PCR reads through MiXCR, listing each CDR3 protein once. The sample carries some 850,000 distinct CDR3 sequences, around a sixth recorded once. Sequenced here: PBMCs from blood, sampled around 5 days after vaccination. The receptors stem from a man in his fifties or sixties who received an inactivated influenza vaccine. Each CDR3 is given with its conserved first and last residue. Fields, in order: D gene, J gene, clone size, V gene, CDR3 protein, CDR3 DNA. A D gene is named only where the DNA matches it firmly. Size tells how often a clone was seen (once, few, many) or the class of an expanded clone, and some rows leave it out.

-,TRBJ2-1,-,TRBV12-3/TRBV12-4,CASRRGEGSYNEQFF,TGTGCCAGCAGACGGGGAGAGGGGTCCTACAATGAGCAGTTCTTC
-,TRBJ2-3,few,TRBV20-1,CSATHPLAKVPDTQYF,TGCAGTGCGACCCATCCTCTAGCGAAGGTTCCAGATACGCAGTATTTT
TRBD2,TRBJ2-7,many,TRBV25-1,CASSGLAAYEQYF,TGTGCCAGCAGTGGACTAGCGGCCTACGAGCAGTACTTC
TRBD1,TRBJ2-5,-,TRBV5-1,CASSPGQGAWETQYF,TGCGCCAGCAGCCCCGGACAGGGGGCATGGGAGACCCAGTACTTC
-,TRBJ2-7,few,TRBV4-1,CASSQDLTTYEQYF,TGCGCCAGCAGCCAAGATCTCACGACCTACGAGCAGTACTTC
TRBD1,TRBJ1-2,few,TRBV29-1,CSVESVGTGNYGYTF,TGCAGCGTTGAGAGCGTCGGGACAGGGAACTATGGCTACACCTTC
TRBD2,TRBJ2-1,-,TRBV28,CASRRSGGTYNEQFF,TGTGCCAGCAGACGCAGCGGGGGGACTTACAATGAGCAGTTCTTC
-,TRBJ2-3,-,TRBV10-1,CASSDGAGLTDTQYF,TGCGCCAGCAGTGATGGGGCGGGATTAACAGATACGCAGTATTTT
TRBD1,TRBJ2-4,-,TRBV18,CASSPPMAQGSHIQYF,TGTGCCAGCTCACCACCGATGGCACAGGGGTCTCACATTCAGTACTTC
-,TRBJ1-1,-,TRBV12-3/TRBV12-4,CASSSLFGGSTEAFF,TGTGCCAGCAGTTCATTATTCGGGGGGAGCACTGAAGCTTTCTTT
-,TRBJ2-6,-,TRBV7-8,CASSLGAYSGANVLTF,TGTGCCAGCAGCTTAGGGGCCTACTCTGGGGCCAACGTCCTGACTTTC
-,TRBJ2-3,-,TRBV2,CASSEEDPAVTPQYF,TGTGCCAGCAGTGAAGAGGACCCGGCGGTTACCCCGCAGTATTTT
-,TRBJ1-3,many,TRBV5-6,CASRFGIQGWGSGNTIYF,TGTGCCAGCAGATTTGGGATCCAGGGATGGGGATCTGGAAACACCATATATTTT
-,TRBJ2-1,few,TRBV2,CASSERPRGRNEQFF,TGTGCCAGCAGTGAACGGCCTCGTGGGAGGAATGAGCAGTTCTTC
-,TRBJ2-3,-,TRBV7-9,CASTSQRGVRFTDTQYF,TGTGCCAGCACCAGCCAGAGGGGGGTTCGATTCACAGATACGCAGTATTTT
-,TRBJ2-7,-,TRBV19,CASSSIPGQVYEQYF,TGTGCCAGTAGTAGCATACCGGGACAAGTCTACGAGCAGTACTTC
TRBD2,TRBJ2-3,-,TRBV6-5,CASSYSGTSGGATDTQYF,TGTGCCAGCAGTTACTCAGGGACTAGCGGGGGAGCCACAGATACGCAGTATTTT
-,TRBJ1-6,-,TRBV4-3,CASSQNSWVGGNSPLHF,TGCGCCAGCAGCCAGAACTCGTGGGTCGGTGGTAATTCACCCCTCCACTTT
TRBD1,TRBJ2-7,few,TRBV20-1,CSARDVTGGGLYEQYF,TGCAGTGCTAGAGATGTCACAGGGGGTGGCCTATACGAGCAGTACTTC
-,TRBJ2-1,-,TRBV4-2,CASSQDSGRRGSEQFF,TGTGCCAGCAGCCAAGATTCGGGGAGACGTGGATCTGAGCAGTTCTTC
TRBD1,TRBJ2-7,-,TRBV27,CASSFTGVPAYEQYF,TGTGCCAGCAGTTTCACAGGGGTCCCGGCCTACGAGCAGTACTTC
TRBD1,TRBJ2-5,-,TRBV7-8,CASSLGQGVYQETQYF,TGTGCCAGCAGCTTAGGACAGGGAGTGTACCAAGAGACCCAGTACTTC
-,TRBJ2-7,few,TRBV6-2/TRBV6-3,CASSYYTGNEQYF,TGTGCCAGCAGTTACTATACAGGGAACGAGCAGTACTTC
-,TRBJ2-2,-,TRBV7-2,CASSPQGVGGELFF,TGTGCCAGCAGCCCACAGGGCGTCGGCGGGGAGCTGTTTTTT
-,TRBJ2-3,-,TRBV7-2,CASSSDIETQYF,TGTGCCAGCAGCTCCGACATTGAAACGCAGTATTTT
-,TRBJ2-7,many,TRBV12-3/TRBV12-4,CASSFGGRTYEQYF,TGTGCCAGCAGTTTTGGGGGACGGACCTACGAGCAGTACTTC
-,TRBJ2-7,few,TRBV4-3,CASSQGRGPYEQYF,TGCGCCAGCAGCCAAGGTAGGGGTCCCTACGAGCAGTACTTC
-,TRBJ2-7,-,TRBV6-4,CASNSTVVEQYF,TGTGCCAGCAACTCTACAGTCGTAGAGCAGTACTTC
TRBD1,TRBJ2-5,-,TRBV10-3,CAIAGGLETQYF,TGTGCCATCGCAGGGGGTTTAGAGACCCAGTACTTC
-,TRBJ2-4,-,TRBV20-1,CSATVDSKNIQYF,TGCAGTGCTACAGTAGACAGCAAAAACATTCAGTACTTC
-,TRBJ2-7,-,TRBV7-9,CASSRVWPFYEQYF,TGTGCCAGCAGCCGTGTGTGGCCCTTCTACGAGCAGTACTTC
TRBD1,TRBJ1-1,-,TRBV4-1,CASSQDPRTGGVTEAFF,TGCGCCAGCAGCCAAGACCCTAGGACAGGGGGTGTCACTGAAGCTTTCTTT
-,TRBJ2-2,-,TRBV7-9,CASSLATGRLGGELFF,TGTGCCAGCAGCTTAGCAACCGGGCGGCTAGGCGGGGAGCTGTTTTTT
TRBD2,TRBJ2-7,few,TRBV5-5,CASSLDPSGVDEQYF,TGTGCCAGCAGCTTGGATCCTAGCGGGGTCGACGAGCAGTACTTC
-,TRBJ2-7,-,TRBV4-3,CASSQDGRTGQYF,TGCGCCAGCAGCCAAGATGGTCGGACGGGGCAGTACTTC
-,TRBJ2-4,-,TRBV6-2/TRBV6-3,CASSYSDSKNIQYF,TGTGCCAGCAGTTACTCGGACAGTAAAAACATTCAGTACTTC
-,TRBJ2-6,many,TRBV29-1,CSVGTESGANVLTF,TGCAGCGTTGGGACAGAATCTGGGGCCAACGTCCTGACTTTC